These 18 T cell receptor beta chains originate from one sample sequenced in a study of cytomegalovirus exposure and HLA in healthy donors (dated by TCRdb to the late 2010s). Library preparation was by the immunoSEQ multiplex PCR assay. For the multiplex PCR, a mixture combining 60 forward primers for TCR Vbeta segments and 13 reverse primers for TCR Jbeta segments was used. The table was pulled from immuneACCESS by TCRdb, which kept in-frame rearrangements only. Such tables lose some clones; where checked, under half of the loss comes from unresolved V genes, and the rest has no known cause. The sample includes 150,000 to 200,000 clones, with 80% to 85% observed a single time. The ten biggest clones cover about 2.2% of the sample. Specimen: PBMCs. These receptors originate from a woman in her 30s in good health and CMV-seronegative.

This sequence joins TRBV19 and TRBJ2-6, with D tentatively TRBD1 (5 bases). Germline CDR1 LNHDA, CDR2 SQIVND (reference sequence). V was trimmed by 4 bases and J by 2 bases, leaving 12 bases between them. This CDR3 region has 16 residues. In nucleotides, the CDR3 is TGTGCCAGTAGTACAGGGCAATTCCCTGGGGCCAACGTCCTGACTTTC. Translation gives CASSTGQFPGANVLTF. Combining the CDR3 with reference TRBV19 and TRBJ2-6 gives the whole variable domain DGGITQSPKYLFRKEGQNVTLSCEQNLNHDAMYWYRQDPGQGLRLIYYSQIVNDFQKGDIAEGYSVSREKKESFPLTVTSAQKNPTAFYLCASSTGQFPGANVLTFGAGSRLTVL.

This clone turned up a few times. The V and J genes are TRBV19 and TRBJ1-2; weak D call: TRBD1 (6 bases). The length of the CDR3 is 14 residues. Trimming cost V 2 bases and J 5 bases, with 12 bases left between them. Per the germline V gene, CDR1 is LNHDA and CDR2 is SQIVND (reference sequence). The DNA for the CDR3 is TGTGCCAGTAGTATAACTGGACAGCAGTATGGCTACACCTTC. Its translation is CASSITGQQYGYTF.

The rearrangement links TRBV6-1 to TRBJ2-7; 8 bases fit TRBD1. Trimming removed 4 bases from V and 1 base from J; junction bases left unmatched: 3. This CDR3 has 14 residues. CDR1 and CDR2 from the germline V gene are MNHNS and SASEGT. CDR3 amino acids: CASSGTGNSYEQYF. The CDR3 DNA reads TGTGCCAGCAGTGGGACAGGGAATTCCTACGAGCAGTACTTC.

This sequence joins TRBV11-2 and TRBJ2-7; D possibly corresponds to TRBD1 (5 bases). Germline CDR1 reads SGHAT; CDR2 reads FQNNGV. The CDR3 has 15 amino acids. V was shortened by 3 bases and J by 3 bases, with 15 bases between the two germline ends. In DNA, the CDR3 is TGTGCCAGCAGCTTCGGGCAGGGATTCGGCTACGAGCAGTACTTC. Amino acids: CASSFGQGFGYEQYF.

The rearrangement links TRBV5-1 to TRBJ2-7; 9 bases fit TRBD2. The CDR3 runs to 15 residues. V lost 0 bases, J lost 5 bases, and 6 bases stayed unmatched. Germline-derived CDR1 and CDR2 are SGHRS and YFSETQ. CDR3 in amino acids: CASSLDSSGRDEQYF. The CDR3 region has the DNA TGCGCCAGCAGCTTGGATAGTAGCGGGAGAGACGAGCAGTACTTC.

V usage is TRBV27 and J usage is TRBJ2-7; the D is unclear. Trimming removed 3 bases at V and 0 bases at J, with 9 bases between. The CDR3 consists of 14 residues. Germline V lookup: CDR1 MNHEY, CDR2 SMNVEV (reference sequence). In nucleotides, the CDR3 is TGTGCCAGCAGTTTGCGCTATAGCTCCTACGAGCAGTACTTC. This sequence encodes CASSLRYSSYEQYF.

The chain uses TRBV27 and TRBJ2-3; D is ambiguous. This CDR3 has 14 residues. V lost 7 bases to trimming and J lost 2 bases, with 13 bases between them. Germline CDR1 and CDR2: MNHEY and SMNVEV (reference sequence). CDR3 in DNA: TGTGCCAGCAAACCAGGTCGGTCCACAGATACGCAGTATTTT. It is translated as CASKPGRSTDTQYF.

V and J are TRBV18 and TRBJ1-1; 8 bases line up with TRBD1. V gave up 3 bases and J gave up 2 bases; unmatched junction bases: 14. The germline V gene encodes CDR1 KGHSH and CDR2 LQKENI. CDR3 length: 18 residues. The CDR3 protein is CASSPFGQGSGSNTEAFF. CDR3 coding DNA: TGTGCCAGCTCACCGTTCGGACAGGGCTCAGGTAGTAACACTGAAGCTTTCTTT. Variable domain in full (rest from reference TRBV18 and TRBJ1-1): NAGVMQNPRHLVRRRGQEARLRCSPMKGHSHVYWYRQLPEEGLKFMVYLQKENIIDESGMPKERFSAEFPKEGPSILRIQQVVRGDSAAYFCASSPFGQGSGSNTEAFFGQGTRLTVV.

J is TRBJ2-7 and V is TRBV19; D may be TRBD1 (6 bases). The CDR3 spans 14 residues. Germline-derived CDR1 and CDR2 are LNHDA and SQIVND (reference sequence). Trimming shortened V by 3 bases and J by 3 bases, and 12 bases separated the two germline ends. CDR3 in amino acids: CASSIPGQLYEQYF. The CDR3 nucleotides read TGTGCCAGTAGTATCCCTGGACAGCTCTACGAGCAGTACTTC.

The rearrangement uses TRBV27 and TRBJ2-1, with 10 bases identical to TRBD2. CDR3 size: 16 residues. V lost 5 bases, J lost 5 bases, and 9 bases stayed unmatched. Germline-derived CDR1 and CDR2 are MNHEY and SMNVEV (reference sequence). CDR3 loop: CASSPTTSGENNEQFF. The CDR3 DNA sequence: TGTGCCAGCAGTCCGACCACTAGCGGGGAAAACAATGAGCAGTTCTTC.

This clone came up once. The CDR3 here is CASSLAGDKGEQYF. The CDR3 nucleotides are TGCGCCAGCAGCTTGGCCGGGGATAAGGGCGAGCAGTACTTC. The genes are TRBV5-1 and TRBJ2-7; D might be TRBD2 (5 bases). CDR1 and CDR2 (germline): SGHRS, YFSETQ. The CDR3 has 14 residues. V lost 0 bases to trimming and J lost 6 bases, with 13 bases between them.

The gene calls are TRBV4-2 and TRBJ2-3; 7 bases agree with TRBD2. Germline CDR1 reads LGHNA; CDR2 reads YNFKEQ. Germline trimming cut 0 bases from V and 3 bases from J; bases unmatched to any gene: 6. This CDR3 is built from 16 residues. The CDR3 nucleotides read TGTGCCAGCAGCCAAGACTCGACGGGAGGTACAGATACGCAGTATTTT. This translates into CASSQDSTGGTDTQYF.

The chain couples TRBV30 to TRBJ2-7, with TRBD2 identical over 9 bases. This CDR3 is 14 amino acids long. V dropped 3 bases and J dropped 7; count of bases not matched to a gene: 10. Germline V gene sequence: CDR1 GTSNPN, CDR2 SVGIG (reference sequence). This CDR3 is CAWRQREAVDEQYF. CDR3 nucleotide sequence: TGTGCCTGGAGGCAGCGGGAGGCCGTCGATGAGCAGTACTTC.

CDR3 sequence reads: CASSLDGIGSGNTIYF. For the CDR3, the DNA is TGTGCCAGCAGCTTGGACGGGATCGGTTCTGGAAACACCATATATTTT. The J gene is TRBJ1-3, the V gene TRBV5-4; D is ambiguous. Germline CDR1 reads SGHNT; CDR2 reads YYREEE (reference sequence). The CDR3 is 16 amino acids. V was pared by 0 bases and J by 1 base, with 11 bases between.

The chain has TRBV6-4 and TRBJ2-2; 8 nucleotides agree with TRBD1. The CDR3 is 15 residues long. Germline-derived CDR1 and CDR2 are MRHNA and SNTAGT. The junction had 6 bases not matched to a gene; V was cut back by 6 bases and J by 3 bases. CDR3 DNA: TGTGCCAGCAGCCCCCAGACAGGGGACACCGGGGAGCTGTTTTTT. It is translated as CASSPQTGDTGELFF.

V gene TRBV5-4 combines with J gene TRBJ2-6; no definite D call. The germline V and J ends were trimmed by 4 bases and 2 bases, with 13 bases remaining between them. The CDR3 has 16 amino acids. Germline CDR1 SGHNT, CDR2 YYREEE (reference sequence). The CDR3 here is CASSPDTFTGANVLTF. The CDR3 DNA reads TGTGCCAGCAGCCCCGACACCTTCACTGGGGCCAACGTCCTGACTTTC.

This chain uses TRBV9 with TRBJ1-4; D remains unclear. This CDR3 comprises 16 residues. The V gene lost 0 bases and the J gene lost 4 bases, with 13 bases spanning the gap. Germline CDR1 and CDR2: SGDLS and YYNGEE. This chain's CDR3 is CASSVDVPGVNEKLFF. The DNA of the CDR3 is TGTGCCAGCAGCGTAGACGTCCCGGGAGTTAATGAAAAACTGTTTTTT.

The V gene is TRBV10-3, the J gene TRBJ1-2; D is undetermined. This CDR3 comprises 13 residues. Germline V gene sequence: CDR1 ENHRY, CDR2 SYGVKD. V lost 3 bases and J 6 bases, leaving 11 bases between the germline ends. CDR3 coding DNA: TGTGCCATCAGTGATTCACATATGAATGGCTACACCTTC. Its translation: CAISDSHMNGYTF.